Below, 11 T cell receptor beta chains from the same sample are listed, as sequenced in a study of blood T cells in healthy people across ages. Then a second PCR, running about 7 to 11 cycles, was carried out with a sample-barcoded 5' primer and a J-beta primer mix. A single record per CDR3 protein comes from TCRdb applying MiXCR to the 5' RACE reads. Here the sample spans around 1,600,000 distinct CDR3 sequences, 42% being singletons. The source material was blood. These receptors all stem from a woman younger than 35 in good health.

The chain recombines TRBV20-1 with TRBJ2-4; TRBD1 agrees at 8 bases. V lost 6 bases to trimming and J lost 1 base; unmatched junction nucleotides: 5. The CDR3 spans 14 residues. Germline CDR1 reads DFQATT; CDR2 reads SNEGSKA (reference sequence). The CDR3 sequence is CSAQTGVAKNIQYF. The DNA of the CDR3 is TGCAGTGCACAGACAGGGGTTGCCAAAAACATTCAGTACTTC.

The rearrangement links TRBV5-1 to TRBJ2-5; 7 bases are shared with TRBD1. Germline V gene sequence: CDR1 SGHRS, CDR2 YFSETQ. This CDR3 region has 15 residues. V was pared by 4 bases and J by 11 bases, with 17 bases of the junction left unmatched. CDR3 nucleotides: TGCGCCAGCAGCCCCGGGACAGCGGAACGGGATGAGCAGTACTTC. Its protein product is CASSPGTAERDEQYF.

The V and J genes are TRBV7-2 and TRBJ1-2; D gene unclear. Looked up from germline, CDR1 is SGHTA and CDR2 is FQGNSA. V gave up 2 bases and J gave up 2 bases, with 9 bases separating them. CDR3 size: 14 residues. CDR3 loop: CASSLNLENYGYTF. In nucleotides, the CDR3 is TGTGCCAGCAGCTTAAACCTGGAAAACTATGGCTACACCTTC.

CDR3 in amino acids: CASSPRSGEGYTF. The CDR3 DNA reads as TGTGCCAGCTCACCAAGGTCAGGGGAGGGCTACACCTTC. J is TRBJ1-2 and V is TRBV18, with D perhaps TRBD1 (6 bases). V lost 2 bases and J 8 bases, leaving 12 bases between the germline ends. Germline V gene lookup returns CDR1 KGHSH and CDR2 LQKENI. The CDR3 contains 13 residues.

The rearrangement joins TRBV5-1 to TRBJ2-1; a weak D match, TRBD2 (6 bases). The CDR3 is made up of 14 amino acids. Between the trimmed V and J ends, which lost 4 bases and 6 bases, there was a span of 14 bases. Germline V gene lookup returns CDR1 SGHRS and CDR2 YFSETQ. CDR3 protein: CASSPQLRGNEQFF. CDR3 DNA: TGCGCCAGCAGCCCTCAGTTGCGGGGCAATGAGCAGTTCTTC.

The CDR3 region is CSAAALAGVDEQYF. The DNA of the CDR3 is TGCAGTGCCGCAGCGCTAGCGGGAGTGGATGAGCAGTACTTC. This sequence joins TRBV20-1 and TRBJ2-5, with 10 bases lining up with TRBD2. The germline CDR1 and CDR2 sequences are DFQATT and SNEGSKA (reference sequence). The CDR3 extends over 14 amino acids. Trimming cost V 6 bases and J 11 bases; bases outside gene matches: 15.

The V and J genes are TRBV27 and TRBJ1-1; D is possibly TRBD1 (5 bases). The CDR3 is 14 residues long. Germline loops: CDR1 MNHEY, CDR2 SMNVEV (reference sequence). V was shortened by 3 bases and J by 0 bases, with 8 bases between the two germline ends. The CDR3 region is CASSFIGVNTEAFF. CDR3 sequence (DNA): TGTGCCAGCAGTTTTATAGGGGTGAACACTGAAGCTTTCTTT.

This clonotype was picked up a small number of times. Given a much more abundant clone one base away, this may be a read error. The chain links TRBV29-1 to TRBJ2-1; either TRBD1 or TRBD2 may fit D (5 bases each). The DNA end favors TRBJ2-7, so the J call may be wrong. CDR3 length equals 14 residues. Germline CDR1 is SQVTM and CDR2 is ANQGSEA. The CDR3 nucleotides read TGCAGCGTTGATCCAGGGAGCTCCTACAATGAGCAGTACTTC. Translating it yields CSVDPGSSYNEQYF.

This clonotype was observed a handful of times. The CDR3 nucleotides read TGTGCCATCGGAACCGCCGCGGCTTTCTTT. Translated, it gives CAIGTAAAFF. The chain combines TRBV10-3 with TRBJ1-1, with D unresolved. Trimming cost V 8 bases and J 11 bases, with 12 bases left between them. From germline, CDR1 is ENHRY and CDR2 SYGVKD. The CDR3 has 10 amino acids.

The chain carries TRBV7-2 and TRBJ2-6, with 10 positions matching TRBD1. This CDR3 comprises 18 residues. Per germline, CDR1 SGHTA and CDR2 FQGNSA. V lost 2 bases to trimming and J lost 0 bases; unmatched junction nucleotides: 4. CDR3 sequence: CASSLSGTGVSGANVLTF. DNA of the CDR3: TGTGCCAGCAGCTTAAGTGGGACAGGGGTCTCTGGGGCCAACGTCCTGACTTTC.

The chain joins TRBV2 to TRBJ1-1, with TRBD1 matching 10 bases. V shed 7 bases and J 4 bases; nucleotides not matched to a gene: 6. This CDR3 region has 14 residues. Germline CDR1 and CDR2: SNHLY and FYNNEI. The DNA for the CDR3 is TGTGCCAGCACCGAGACAGGGGGCCCCACTGAAGCTTTCTTT. This translates into CASTETGGPTEAFF. Full variable domain (outside the CDR3, taken from reference TRBV2 and TRBJ1-1): EPEVTQTPSHQVTQMGQEVILRCVPISNHLYFYWYRQILGQKVEFLVSFYNNEISEKSEIFDDQFSVERPDGSNFTLKIRSTKLEDSAMYFCASTETGGPTEAFFGQGTRLTVV.